The 32 T cell receptor beta chains listed next were all sequenced from one sample in a study of cytomegalovirus exposure and HLA in healthy donors. PCR involved 60 Vbeta and 13 Jbeta primers. Clones were sequenced by immunoSEQ multiplex PCR, and TCRdb holds only the in-frame ones, with some missing. Seen here are fewer than 250,000 clones, roughly 77% observed once, and the top ten hold around 1.4%. The sequenced material came from PBMCs. The origin of the receptors is a woman in her forties or fifties in good health and CMV-seronegative.

Comments on this clone: A junction end diverges from the germline sequence, so it may reflect a read error. The V gene is TRBV5-4, the J gene TRBJ2-3, with D possibly TRBD1 on 5 matching bases. Germline lookup yields CDR1 SGHNT and CDR2 YYREEE (reference sequence). The CDR3 runs 19 residues. The CDR3, as DNA: TGTGCCAGCAGCTTGGAGGAGTACGACAGTGCCATACCCCCACGTACGGAGTATTTT. This encodes CASSLEEYDSAIPPRTEYF.

The chain has TRBV15 and TRBJ2-2, with D possibly matching TRBD1 (6 bases). V was trimmed by 0 bases and J by 4 bases, leaving 9 bases between them. The CDR3 consists of 15 residues. Germline V gives CDR1 LNHNV, CDR2 YYDKDF (reference sequence). CDR3 DNA: TGTGCCACCAGCAGAGACAGGGGTTCCACCGGGGAGCTGTTTTTT. This sequence encodes CATSRDRGSTGELFF.

The chain is built from TRBV19 and TRBJ1-1; 10 bases agree with TRBD1. Germline CDR1 and CDR2: LNHDA and SQIVND (reference sequence). There are 14 residues in the CDR3. With V trimmed by 6 bases and J by 6 bases, 7 bases remained unmatched. CDR3 protein: CASSRLGTGAEAFF. Written as DNA, the CDR3 is TGTGCCAGTAGCCGATTGGGGACAGGGGCTGAAGCTTTCTTT.

This chain connects TRBV5-1 to TRBJ2-3; TRBD2 aligns across 10 bases. Germline V gene lookup returns CDR1 SGHRS and CDR2 YFSETQ. Unmatched junction bases numbered 5, after V lost 1 base and J lost 3 bases. This CDR3 is built from 16 residues. The CDR3 nucleotides are TGCGCCAGCAGCTTGAGAACTAGCGGGACGACAGATACGCAGTATTTT. As protein: CASSLRTSGTTDTQYF. The full variable domain, completed using reference TRBV5-1 and TRBJ2-3, is KAGVTQTPRYLIKTRGQQVTLSCSPISGHRSVSWYQQTPGQGLQFLFEYFSETQRNKGNFPGRFSGRQFSNSRSEMNVSTLELGDSALYLCASSLRTSGTTDTQYFGPGTRLTVL.

This clone was seen only once. This chain uses TRBV2 with TRBJ2-4, with D tentatively TRBD2 (5 bases). CDR3 length: 15 residues. V was cut by 8 bases and J by 1 base, with 15 bases left in between. CDR1 and CDR2 from the germline V gene are SNHLY and FYNNEI. CDR3 protein: CASSSDLGAKNIQYF. CDR3 DNA: TGTGCCAGCTCTTCGGACTTAGGGGCCAAAAACATTCAGTACTTC.

The genes are TRBV13 and TRBJ2-2; 11 bases are shared with TRBD2. The CDR3 totals 15 residues. V was pared by 5 bases and J by 8 bases, with 7 bases of the junction left unmatched. CDR1 is PRHDT and CDR2 is FYEKMQ in the germline V gene (reference sequence). The DNA for the CDR3 is TGTGCCAGCAGCCATAGCGGGGGGGCCGCGGGGGAGCTGTTTTTT. This encodes CASSHSGGAAGELFF.

The V and J genes are TRBV7-9 and TRBJ2-2; no clear D. The ends were cut back, 8 bases at V and 6 bases at J, with 19 bases in the middle. Looked up from germline, CDR1 is SEHNR and CDR2 is FQNEAQ (reference sequence). CDR3 length: 15 residues. CDR3 nucleotides: TGTGCCAGCGCCTCTGTATCGGCGCAGGCCGGGGAGCTGTTTTTT. Translated: CASASVSAQAGELFF.

This clone appeared a single time. The rearrangement joins TRBV6-6 to TRBJ2-6, with D tentatively TRBD2 (6 bases). Germline V lookup: CDR1 MNHNY, CDR2 SVGAGI (reference sequence). There are 15 residues in the CDR3. V was cut by 6 bases and J by 0 bases, with 9 bases left in between. The CDR3: CASRAGGSGANVLTF. CDR3 DNA: TGTGCCAGCAGGGCCGGGGGCTCTGGGGCCAACGTCCTGACTTTC.

This chain connects TRBV28 to TRBJ1-2; a possible D gene is TRBD1 (5 bases). CDR3 length equals 11 residues. Germline V CDR1 and CDR2: MDHEN, SYDVKM. Between the trimmed V and J ends, which lost 10 bases and 8 bases, there was a span of 14 bases. The CDR3 DNA is TGTGCCATTTCGACAGCCCTGGGCTACACCTTC. Its protein product is CAISTALGYTF.

The chain links TRBV5-1 to TRBJ1-6, with unresolved D. The germline CDR1 and CDR2 sequences are SGHRS and YFSETQ. The V and J ends lost 4 bases and 10 bases respectively, with 15 bases between them. The CDR3 has 14 amino acids. DNA for the CDR3: TGCGCCAGCAGCCTAAGTGGAGCGATATCACCCCTCCACTTT. This sequence encodes CASSLSGAISPLHF.

This clone was recorded once. In DNA form, the CDR3 reads TGCAGCGTGGCGACAGGGAACTATGGCTACACCTTC. This translates into CSVATGNYGYTF. This chain connects TRBV29-1 to TRBJ1-2, with TRBD1 identical over 7 bases. Per the germline V gene, CDR1 is SQVTM and CDR2 is ANQGSEA. Unmatched junction bases numbered 3, after V lost 6 bases and J lost 2 bases. CDR3 size: 12 residues.

Here the CDR3 DNA reads TGTGCCAGCAGCTTAGCAAAGACAGGGTTAGGTCAGCCCCAGCATTTT. Protein product: CASSLAKTGLGQPQHF. This chain uses TRBV7-2 with TRBJ1-5; 7 bases align to TRBD1. There are 16 residues in the CDR3. Looked up from germline, CDR1 is SGHTA and CDR2 is FQGNSA. V shed 0 bases, J shed 6 bases, and the junction held 8 bases outside the gene matches.

The chain has TRBV6-6 and TRBJ1-1, with 7 bases aligning to TRBD1. V lost 8 bases and J lost 3; bases outside the gene matches: 6. CDR1 is MNHNY, CDR2 SVGAGI, per germline (reference sequence). This CDR3 contains 13 residues. Written as DNA, the CDR3 is TGTGCCAGCGACAGGGAATTATACACTGAAGCTTTCTTT. Translating it yields CASDRELYTEAFF.

This rearrangement joins TRBV6-5 to TRBJ2-6; D is unclear. V was clipped by 2 bases and J by 1 base, with 6 bases between them. Germline V gene lookup returns CDR1 MNHEY and CDR2 SVGAGI. CDR3 length equals 15 residues. CDR3 amino acids: CASSYLSSGANVLTF. CDR3 nucleotides: TGTGCCAGCAGTTACCTTTCGTCTGGGGCCAACGTCCTGACTTTC.

This clone was seen more than once but under ten times. V gene TRBV18 combines with J gene TRBJ2-1; 11 bases map to TRBD2. The trim removed 3 bases at V and 1 base at J, leaving 5 bases unmatched. CDR3 size: 17 residues. Per germline, CDR1 KGHSH and CDR2 LQKENI. The CDR3 nucleotides read TGTGCCAGCTCACCTCCGGGACTAGCGGCTTCCTACAATGAGCAGTTCTTC. Translated, it gives CASSPPGLAASYNEQFF.

This chain connects TRBV5-1 to TRBJ2-1, with 9 bases identical to TRBD2. CDR1 and CDR2 from the germline V gene are SGHRS and YFSETQ. This CDR3 contains 15 residues. J was trimmed by 0 bases and V by 4 bases; bases with no gene match: 2. CDR3 sequence (DNA): TGCGCCAGCAGCCCTAGCGGGGCCTCCTACAATGAGCAGTTCTTC. Translated: CASSPSGASYNEQFF.

V gene TRBV18 combines with J gene TRBJ1-5, with TRBD1 identical over 8 bases. J gave up 5 bases and V 3 bases, and 6 bases lay outside the gene matches. This CDR3 is built from 15 residues. Germline V lookup: CDR1 KGHSH, CDR2 LQKENI. The CDR3 region has the DNA TGTGCCAGCTCACCCGGACAGGGTGTTGATCAGCCCCAGCATTTT. This gives the protein CASSPGQGVDQPQHF.

About this clone: Other DNA variants within this sample encode the same CDR3. The chain carries TRBV5-1 and TRBJ2-1; 8 bases line up with TRBD2. The CDR3 consists of 18 residues. Germline CDR1 reads SGHRS; CDR2 reads YFSETQ. Losses at the gene ends were 0 bases for V and 0 bases for J; bases not matched to a gene: 8. CDR3 DNA: TGCGCCAGCAGCTTGGGACTAGCGCCCTTTAGCTCCTACAATGAGCAGTTCTTC. Translation: CASSLGLAPFSSYNEQFF.

The chain recombines TRBV7-2 with TRBJ2-7; the match to TRBD2 covers 7 bases. CDR1 and CDR2 from the germline V gene are SGHTA and FQGNSA. This CDR3 is built from 12 residues. Unmatched junction bases numbered 10, after V lost 6 bases and J lost 11 bases. CDR3 sequence (DNA): TGTGCCAGCAGTTCCGTCCCGGGAGGAAAGTACTTC. Protein sequence: CASSSVPGGKYF.

The chain carries TRBV7-3 and TRBJ1-2; TRBD1 aligns across 12 bases. Per the germline V gene, CDR1 is SGHTA and CDR2 is FQGTGA. V shed 5 bases, J shed 4 bases, and the junction held 5 bases outside the gene matches. This CDR3 has 15 residues. CDR3 residues: CASSPGTGGGYGYTF. DNA for the CDR3: TGTGCCAGCAGCCCCGGGACAGGGGGCGGCTATGGCTACACCTTC.

As DNA, the CDR3 is TGTGCCAGCTCACTTCCAGGGGACCCAGGGGAGACCCAGTACTTC. This gives the protein CASSLPGDPGETQYF. The chain is built from TRBV18 and TRBJ2-5, with a possible D match to TRBD1 (6 bases). Trimming cost V 4 bases and J 5 bases, with 17 bases left between them. The CDR3 covers 15 residues. Germline CDR1 KGHSH, CDR2 LQKENI.

The V and J genes are TRBV9 and TRBJ2-3; 12 bases are a match to TRBD2. Trimming cost V 4 bases and J 4 bases; bases outside gene matches: 16. Germline assignment: CDR1 SGDLS and CDR2 YYNGEE. The CDR3 has 19 residues. The CDR3 nucleotides are TGTGCCAGCAGCCCTAGTTTACTAGCGGGGGGCCCATCCGCAGATACGCAGTATTTT. Its protein product is CASSPSLLAGGPSADTQYF.

This clone appeared once. The chain employs TRBV7-2 and TRBJ2-5; D gene ambiguous. Trimming pared 2 bases from V and 2 bases from J, leaving 6 bases between. The CDR3 is made up of 13 amino acids. CDR1 is SGHTA and CDR2 is FQGNSA in the germline V gene. CDR3 DNA sequence: TGTGCCAGCAGCTTATGGCAACAAGAGACCCAGTACTTC. Protein sequence: CASSLWQQETQYF. The entire variable domain, with the rest obtained from reference TRBV7-2 and TRBJ2-5, is as follows: GAGVSQSPSNKVTEKGKDVELRCDPISGHTALYWYRQSLGQGLEFLIYFQGNSAPDKSGLPSDRFSAERTGGSVSTLTIQRTQQEDSAVYLCASSLWQQETQYFGPGTRLLVL.

The CDR3 DNA reads as TGTGCCAGCAGCTCCCGGGGTAGCGGGGGGGCTGAGACAGATACGCAGTATTTT. Protein product: CASSSRGSGGAETDTQYF. V usage is TRBV13 and J usage is TRBJ2-3; 11 bases are shared with TRBD2. The germline gives CDR1 PRHDT, CDR2 FYEKMQ (reference sequence). J lost 3 bases, V lost 4 bases, and 12 bases had no gene match. The CDR3 consists of 18 residues.

The genes are TRBV5-3 and TRBJ2-7; D remains ambiguous. TRBV5-3 is known as an ORF, though its function is uncertain. This CDR3 spans 14 amino acids. V was trimmed by 1 base and J by 5 bases, leaving 13 bases between them. The CDR3 DNA reads TGTGCCAGAAGCTTGTGTCACCCTAGGCACGAGCAGTACTTC. Translated: CARSLCHPRHEQYF.

This sequence joins TRBV4-3 and TRBJ2-3; 7 bases map to TRBD2. J gave up 0 bases and V 4 bases, and 10 bases lay outside the gene matches. Germline-derived CDR1 and CDR2 are LGHNA and YSLEER. The CDR3 totals 17 residues. CDR3 DNA: TGCGCCAGCAGCCGAGCCCTCCGGGAGGCAAGCACAGATACGCAGTATTTT. Its protein is CASSRALREASTDTQYF.

The table lists this clone with a count of one. The rearrangement uses TRBV5-4 and TRBJ1-3; D is ambiguous. Trimming pared 3 bases from V and 0 bases from J, leaving 16 bases between. The CDR3 sequence is 17 residues long. In germline, CDR1 is SGHNT, CDR2 YYREEE (reference sequence). The CDR3 DNA sequence: TGTGCCAGCAGCTCTTCTTCAGGAGGGCCCTCTGGAAACACCATATATTTT. It specifies CASSSSSGGPSGNTIYF.

The chain couples TRBV9 to TRBJ1-2; 7 bases fit TRBD1. The V gene end was trimmed by 2 bases and the J gene end by 4 bases; junction bases not matched to a gene: 11. This CDR3 region has 16 residues. The germline CDR1 and CDR2 sequences are SGDLS and YYNGEE. The CDR3 protein is CASSVFDRVGSYGYTF. For the CDR3, the DNA is TGTGCCAGCAGCGTCTTCGACAGGGTTGGTAGCTATGGCTACACCTTC.

This clone was found once. V usage is TRBV4-3 and J usage is TRBJ2-4, with 11 bases aligning to TRBD2. The CDR3 contains 21 residues. Looked up from germline, CDR1 is LGHNA and CDR2 is YSLEER. V gave up 0 bases and J gave up 0 bases; unmatched junction bases: 13. The CDR3 region is CASSQDRLLAGVILAKNIQYF. CDR3 nucleotides: TGCGCCAGCAGCCAAGATCGCTTACTAGCGGGGGTTATTTTAGCCAAAAACATTCAGTACTTC.

The chain has TRBV6-6 and TRBJ1-4, with 9 positions matching TRBD1. V lost 1 base to trimming and J lost 5 bases; unmatched junction nucleotides: 2. This CDR3 spans 15 amino acids. Germline assignment: CDR1 MNHNY and CDR2 SVGAGI (reference sequence). In nucleotides, the CDR3 is TGTGCCAGCAGTTACTTGGGACAGGGAAATGAAAAACTGTTTTTT. Translating gives CASSYLGQGNEKLFF.

The chain carries TRBV27 and TRBJ2-1, with 7 positions matching TRBD2. This CDR3 region has 14 residues. CDR1 and CDR2 from the germline V gene are MNHEY and SMNVEV (reference sequence). The V and J ends lost 4 bases and 4 bases, in that order; junction bases with no gene match: 4. The CDR3 DNA sequence: TGTGCCAGCAGTTCCAGCGGGATATACAATGAGCAGTTCTTC. Translated: CASSSSGIYNEQFF.

In regard to this clone: Other DNA sequences of this sample code for an identical CDR3. The rearrangement joins TRBV7-9 to TRBJ2-3, with 12 bases lining up with TRBD2. In germline, CDR1 is SEHNR, CDR2 FQNEAQ (reference sequence). CDR3 length equals 15 residues. V trimming: 5 bases; J trimming: 3 bases; junction bases outside the gene matches: 3. The CDR3 nucleotides read TGTGCCAGCAGCCTTGGGACTAGCGGGACAGATACGCAGTATTTT. It specifies CASSLGTSGTDTQYF.